This T cell receptor beta chain was retrieved from a study of cytomegalovirus exposure and HLA in healthy donors. Study conclusions and caveats: Diagnosis of cytomegalovirus status made by the classifier reportedly showed high specificity and sensitivity. The listing of 160 or so TCR beta chains classed them as cytomegalovirus-associated. The tendency of first-cohort TCR clusters to co-occur in the 90 to 150 validation repertoires emerged from a later analysis.

Germline V lookup: CDR1 MGHRA, CDR2 YSYEKL. The CDR3 length is 17 residues. Trimming at V came to 1 base and at J to 4 bases, leaving 9 bases not matched to a gene. As to this clone: Its matching antigen is unknown.

Some clones are missing from TCRdb's copy, which holds only in-frame ones; the method was immunoSEQ multiplex PCR. Found here are 120,000 or so clones, approximately 90% of them singletons; the top ten hold less than 2%. The receptor's source is a man aged 18 to 30 in good health and CMV-seronegative. This chain connects TRBV4-1 to TRBJ1-5; 8 bases line up with TRBD1. Specimen: PBMCs. CDR3: CASSQAPQGARNQPQHF. In DNA form, the CDR3 reads TGCGCCAGCAGCCAAGCGCCCCAGGGGGCGCGAAATCAGCCCCAGCATTTT.